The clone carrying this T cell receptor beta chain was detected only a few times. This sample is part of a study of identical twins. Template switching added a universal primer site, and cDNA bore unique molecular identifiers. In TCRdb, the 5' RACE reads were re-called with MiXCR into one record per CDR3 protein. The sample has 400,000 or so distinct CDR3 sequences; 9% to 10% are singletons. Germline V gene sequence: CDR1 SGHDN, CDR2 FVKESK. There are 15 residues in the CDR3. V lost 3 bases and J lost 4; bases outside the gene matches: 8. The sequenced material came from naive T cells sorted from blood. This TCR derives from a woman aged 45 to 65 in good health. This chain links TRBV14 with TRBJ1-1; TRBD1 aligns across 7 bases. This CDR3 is CASSQDRPMSTEAFF. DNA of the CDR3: TGTGCCAGCAGCCAGGACAGGCCCATGTCCACTGAAGCTTTCTTT.